Sequencing of this TCR beta chain was carried out in a study of blood T cells in healthy people across ages. Study-wide points: Roughly linearly, TCR beta diversity per million T cells fell as age increased. Estimated diversity across one million T cells was deemed an underestimate. Long-lived donors had more naive CD4+ cells and higher diversity than aged donors.

The V gene lost 4 bases and the J gene lost 5 bases, with 11 bases spanning the gap. Germline V gene data show CDR1 as MGHRA and CDR2 as YSYEKL. The CDR3 spans 13 residues. Alongside a J-beta primer mix, a sample-barcoded 5' primer served in a second PCR lasting about 7 to 12 cycles. At least 2.5 million CDR3-containing paired-end reads were obtained per sample. TCRdb ran MiXCR on the 5' RACE reads and lists one entry per CDR3 protein. The sample includes about 1.4 million distinct CDR3 sequences, approximately 63% of them seen just once. Remarks on this clonotype: Its cognate antigen is unknown.

The sample taken for sequencing was blood. The clonotype comes from a man aged 18 to 29 in good health. V is TRBV4-1 and J is TRBJ2-5; D not certain. CDR3 region: CASSPKQWETQYF. The CDR3 DNA follows: TGCGCCAGCAGCCCAAAACAGTGGGAGACCCAGTACTTC.